Below are 27 T cell receptor beta chains sequenced from a single sample in a study of blood T cell repertoires in COVID-19. Assay: immunoSEQ multiplex PCR; the TCRdb copy retains only in-frame clones and omits some. Of 70,000 or so clones in the sample, around 91% were seen once. The specimen sequenced was peripheral blood. These receptors were collected from a human donor in a cohort sampled during active COVID-19.

This clone was seen once. CDR3 in amino acids: CASSPLFSGGLYEQYF. The CDR3 nucleotides are TGTGCCAGCAGCCCACTTTTTAGCGGGGGCCTCTACGAGCAGTACTTC. This chain connects TRBV13 to TRBJ2-7; 9 positions agree with TRBD2. CDR3 size: 16 residues. The germline CDR1 and CDR2 sequences are PRHDT and FYEKMQ (reference sequence). The ends lost 5 bases at V and 3 bases at J; junction bases unmatched: 11. Drawing the rest from reference TRBV13 and TRBJ2-7, the complete variable domain is AAGVIQSPRHLIKEKRETATLKCYPIPRHDTVYWYQQGPGQDPQFLISFYEKMQSDKGSIPDRFSAQQFSDYHSELNMSSLELGDSALYFCASSPLFSGGLYEQYFGPGTRLTVT.

Worth noting for this clone: This sample also contains other DNA sequences that code for the same CDR3. The chain joins TRBV19 to TRBJ1-2, with 7 bases aligning to TRBD1. Trimming cost V 8 bases and J 5 bases; bases outside gene matches: 5. Germline assignment: CDR1 LNHDA and CDR2 SQIVND (reference sequence). The CDR3 consists of 12 residues. DNA for the CDR3: TGTGCCAGTTCCGACAGGGTGTATGGCTACACCTTC. It is translated as CASSDRVYGYTF.

V is TRBV4-1 and J is TRBJ1-4, with 10 bases identical to TRBD1. The CDR3 consists of 14 residues. V was pared by 3 bases and J by 5 bases, with 0 bases of the junction left unmatched. CDR1 is MGHRA, CDR2 YSYEKL, per germline. CDR3 bases: TGCGCCAGCAGCCAGGGACAGGGGAATGAAAAACTGTTTTTT. Translation gives CASSQGQGNEKLFF.

This chain joins TRBV5-4 and TRBJ2-7; TRBD2 might be the D (6 bases). Trimming left V 2 bases short and J 4 bases short, with 7 bases between. The CDR3 runs 12 residues. The germline V gene encodes CDR1 SGHNT and CDR2 YYREEE (reference sequence). CDR3 nucleotide sequence: TGTGCCAGCAGCTTCCGGGGGTACGAGCAGTACTTC. Translated: CASSFRGYEQYF.

The V call is TRBV28, the J call TRBJ1-1; maybe TRBD1 (5 bases). Trimming took off 4 bases at V and 1 base at J, with 13 bases between the two ends. The CDR3 sequence is 15 residues long. Germline-derived CDR1 and CDR2 are MDHEN and SYDVKM. CDR3 sequence: CASSSPQEQNTEAFF. The CDR3 nucleotides are TGTGCCAGCAGTTCACCACAGGAGCAGAACACTGAAGCTTTCTTT.

This chain connects TRBV19 to TRBJ1-3; 7 bases are a match to TRBD1. The trim removed 3 bases at V and 4 bases at J, leaving 9 bases unmatched. The CDR3 consists of 16 residues. Per the germline V gene, CDR1 is LNHDA and CDR2 is SQIVND (reference sequence). Here the CDR3 DNA reads TGTGCCAGTAGTATGCTGGGACAGCCGATAGGAAACACCATATATTTT. Protein sequence: CASSMLGQPIGNTIYF.

The chain uses TRBV9 and TRBJ1-4, with D maybe TRBD1 (5 bases). The V end was cut by 1 base, the J end by 3 bases, with 13 bases between. CDR3 length: 16 amino acids. CDR1 is SGDLS, CDR2 YYNGEE, per germline. CDR3 nucleotide sequence: TGTGCCAGCAGCGTATCAGGCTTGGGGCCTAATGAAAAACTGTTTTTT. Translation: CASSVSGLGPNEKLFF. Looking up the rest from reference TRBV9 and TRBJ1-4 gives the full variable domain: DSGVTQTPKHLITATGQRVTLRCSPRSGDLSVYWYQQSLDQGLQFLIQYYNGEERAKGNILERFSAQQFPDLHSELNLSSLELGDSALYFCASSVSGLGPNEKLFFGSGTQLSVL.

This sequence joins TRBV9 and TRBJ1-1; maybe TRBD1 (5 bases). V was shortened by 0 bases and J by 4 bases, with 13 bases between the two germline ends. Germline V gene data show CDR1 as SGDLS and CDR2 as YYNGEE. CDR3 length: 15 amino acids. CDR3 DNA sequence: TGTGCCAGCAGCGTAGTGCCAGGGTATAGCACTGAAGCTTTCTTT. This encodes CASSVVPGYSTEAFF.

The chain employs TRBV5-5 and TRBJ2-7; the match to TRBD1 covers 11 bases. The CDR3 is 16 amino acids. V lost 3 bases to trimming and J lost 4 bases; unmatched junction nucleotides: 9. The germline CDR1 and CDR2 sequences are SGHKS and YYEKEE (reference sequence). The CDR3 bases are TGTGCCAGCAGCTCTTCGGACAGGGGGCGCGTGTACGAGCAGTACTTC. Translating it yields CASSSSDRGRVYEQYF.

The chain joins TRBV24-1 to TRBJ1-2; 10 nucleotides align to TRBD1. The CDR3 totals 15 residues. The germline gives CDR1 KGHDR, CDR2 SFDVKD. Unmatched junction bases numbered 3, after V lost 3 bases and J lost 3 bases. CDR3 sequence (DNA): TGTGCCACCAGTGATGCCGGGACAGGGGACTATGGCTACACCTTC. Amino acid sequence: CATSDAGTGDYGYTF.

This clone was counted a single time. V is TRBV10-3 and J is TRBJ2-7, with D perhaps TRBD1 (5 bases). Germline V lookup: CDR1 ENHRY, CDR2 SYGVKD. Trimming left V 7 bases short and J 0 bases short, with 16 bases between. The CDR3 is 15 residues long. The CDR3 region is CAIKWRPDNSYEQYF. The CDR3 bases are TGTGCCATCAAGTGGCGCCCGGACAACTCCTACGAGCAGTACTTC.

The gene calls are TRBV11-2 and TRBJ2-7; TRBD2 matches 7 bases. Germline V gene lookup returns CDR1 SGHAT and CDR2 FQNNGV. Losses at the gene ends were 5 bases for V and 2 bases for J; bases not matched to a gene: 9. This CDR3 is built from 15 residues. The DNA of the CDR3 is TGTGCCAGCAGCCCATGGGGGGGTGTACCCTACGAGCAGTACTTC. This encodes CASSPWGGVPYEQYF.

The chain links TRBV5-1 to TRBJ2-7; 14 positions agree with TRBD2. Losses at the gene ends were 3 bases for V and 3 bases for J; bases not matched to a gene: 2. The V gene's germline CDR1 is SGHRS and CDR2 YFSETQ. This CDR3 has 15 residues. Here the CDR3 DNA reads TGCGCCAGCAGCTGGACTAGCGGGGGGCACTACGAGCAGTACTTC. It translates to CASSWTSGGHYEQYF.

The rearrangement joins TRBV7-9 to TRBJ2-7, with TRBD1 as a possible D gene (6 bases). This CDR3 spans 15 amino acids. V lost 2 bases and J lost 3, with 14 bases in between. The V gene's germline CDR1 is SEHNR and CDR2 FQNEAQ (reference sequence). This chain's CDR3 is CASSLPRTENYEQYF. CDR3 sequence (DNA): TGTGCCAGCAGCTTACCTCGGACAGAGAACTACGAGCAGTACTTC.

This chain joins TRBV9 and TRBJ1-1, with a tentative D call TRBD1 (5 bases). The CDR3 length is 13 residues. Germline V gene data show CDR1 as SGDLS and CDR2 as YYNGEE. Trimming left V 5 bases short and J 5 bases short, with 13 bases between. The CDR3 DNA reads TGTGCCAGCAGTCCTGGGGGGGGAACTGAAGCTTTCTTT. It is translated as CASSPGGGTEAFF.

V usage is TRBV7-2 and J usage is TRBJ2-7, with D possibly matching TRBD2 (5 bases). Germline V gene sequence: CDR1 SGHTA, CDR2 FQGNSA. Trimming removed 5 bases from V and 1 base from J, with 9 bases in between. This CDR3 contains 13 residues. This chain's CDR3 is CASSPRGSYEQYF. CDR3 in DNA: TGTGCCAGCAGCCCTCGCGGGTCCTACGAGCAGTACTTC. The whole variable domain, remainder taken from reference TRBV7-2 and TRBJ2-7, is GAGVSQSPSNKVTEKGKDVELRCDPISGHTALYWYRQSLGQGLEFLIYFQGNSAPDKSGLPSDRFSAERTGGSVSTLTIQRTQQEDSAVYLCASSPRGSYEQYFGPGTRLTVT.

In DNA form, the CDR3 reads TGTGCCAGCAGCGAATGGAGCTCTGGAAACACCATATATTTT. It translates to CASSEWSSGNTIYF. This chain joins TRBV9 and TRBJ1-3; no clear D. Germline lookup yields CDR1 SGDLS and CDR2 YYNGEE. CDR3 length equals 14 residues. V gave up 3 bases and J gave up 0 bases, with 7 bases separating them. Supplemented by reference TRBV9 and TRBJ1-3, the full variable domain reads DSGVTQTPKHLITATGQRVTLRCSPRSGDLSVYWYQQSLDQGLQFLIQYYNGEERAKGNILERFSAQQFPDLHSELNLSSLELGDSALYFCASSEWSSGNTIYFGEGSWLTVV.

CDR3 residues: CASSASGVFRDTGELFF. Here the CDR3 DNA reads TGTGCCAGCAGCGCGTCAGGGGTGTTTCGGGACACCGGGGAGCTGTTTTTT. This chain joins TRBV9 and TRBJ2-2, with D maybe TRBD1 (6 bases). CDR1 and CDR2 (germline): SGDLS, YYNGEE. With 3 bases removed from V and 3 bases from J, the gap between germline ends came to 18 bases. The CDR3 consists of 17 residues.

This rearrangement joins TRBV30 to TRBJ1-4; unclear D gene. This CDR3 region has 17 residues. Germline V lookup: CDR1 GTSNPN, CDR2 SVGIG (reference sequence). V lost 0 bases and J 2 bases, leaving 16 bases between the germline ends. The CDR3 loop reads CAWSVGRGGFTNEKLFF. Here the CDR3 DNA reads TGTGCCTGGAGTGTGGGCCGGGGAGGGTTTACTAATGAAAAACTGTTTTTT.

CDR3 bases: TGTGCCTGGAGTGTGAAGGGGGCCGGCACTGAAGCTTTCTTT. Amino acids: CAWSVKGAGTEAFF. The rearrangement joins TRBV30 to TRBJ1-1; the match to TRBD1 covers 7 bases. Germline V gene sequence: CDR1 GTSNPN, CDR2 SVGIG (reference sequence). The CDR3 runs 14 residues. Losses at the gene ends were 0 bases for V and 4 bases for J; bases not matched to a gene: 5.

In this sample, this clone turned up once. This sequence joins TRBV27 and TRBJ2-7; a possible D gene is TRBD1 (5 bases). V was clipped by 1 base and J by 5 bases, with 12 bases between them. CDR1 MNHEY and CDR2 SMNVEV come from the germline V gene (reference sequence). This CDR3 has 14 residues. Here the CDR3 DNA reads TGTGCCAGCAGTTTATGGGGCAGGGTCCACGAGCAGTACTTC. It specifies CASSLWGRVHEQYF.

The chain is built from TRBV4-3 and TRBJ1-1; D is unresolved. Germline-derived CDR1 and CDR2 are LGHNA and YSLEER. V lost 1 base and J lost 0, with 15 bases in between. The CDR3 totals 17 residues. The CDR3 coding sequence is TGCGCCAGCAGCCAAGGTATGTCCAGAGCGTTGAACACTGAAGCTTTCTTT. Translating it yields CASSQGMSRALNTEAFF.

The chain has TRBV19 and TRBJ2-3; TRBD1 agrees at 10 bases. V was clipped by 7 bases and J by 0 bases; unmatched bases: 4. The CDR3 covers 15 residues. Germline loops: CDR1 LNHDA, CDR2 SQIVND (reference sequence). Here the CDR3 DNA reads TGTGCCAGTACTAGACAGGGGGCTAGCACAGATACGCAGTATTTT. Protein: CASTRQGASTDTQYF.

The chain carries TRBV10-1 and TRBJ2-2, with 9 bases lining up with TRBD1. V shed 5 bases and J 6 bases; nucleotides not matched to a gene: 4. CDR1 and CDR2 from the germline V gene are WNHNN and SYGVQD (reference sequence). CDR3 length equals 14 residues. The CDR3 nucleotides are TGCGCCAGCAGTTACAGGGGGCTAGCCGGGGAGCTGTTTTTT. Protein: CASSYRGLAGELFF.

This clone was detected only a few times. The chain recombines TRBV28 with TRBJ2-2; TRBD2 matches at 7 bases. The CDR3 is made up of 14 amino acids. After removal of 3 bases from V and 7 bases from J, the junction contained 5 bases not matched to a gene. Germline CDR1 MDHEN, CDR2 SYDVKM. As DNA, the CDR3 is TGTGCCAGCAGTTTCCCTAGCGGCCGCGGGGAGCTGTTTTTT. Residues: CASSFPSGRGELFF.

This chain uses TRBV25-1 with TRBJ1-2, with 9 positions matching TRBD1. The ends lost 4 bases at V and 11 bases at J; junction bases unmatched: 8. This CDR3 has 13 residues. CDR1 is MGHDK, CDR2 SYGVNS, per germline. CDR3 amino acids: CASSVGTGTGYTF. As DNA, the CDR3 is TGTGCCAGCAGTGTAGGGACAGGGACAGGGTACACCTTC.

The chain recombines TRBV3-1 (or the pseudogene TRBV3-2) with TRBJ1-2; 10 bases map to TRBD1. V was clipped by 1 base and J by 7 bases; unmatched bases: 3. CDR1 is LGHDT, CDR2 YNNKEL, per germline (reference sequence). The CDR3 has 14 residues. CDR3 sequence: CASSQGQGAGGYTF. The CDR3 DNA is TGTGCCAGCAGCCAAGGACAGGGGGCAGGTGGCTACACCTTC.